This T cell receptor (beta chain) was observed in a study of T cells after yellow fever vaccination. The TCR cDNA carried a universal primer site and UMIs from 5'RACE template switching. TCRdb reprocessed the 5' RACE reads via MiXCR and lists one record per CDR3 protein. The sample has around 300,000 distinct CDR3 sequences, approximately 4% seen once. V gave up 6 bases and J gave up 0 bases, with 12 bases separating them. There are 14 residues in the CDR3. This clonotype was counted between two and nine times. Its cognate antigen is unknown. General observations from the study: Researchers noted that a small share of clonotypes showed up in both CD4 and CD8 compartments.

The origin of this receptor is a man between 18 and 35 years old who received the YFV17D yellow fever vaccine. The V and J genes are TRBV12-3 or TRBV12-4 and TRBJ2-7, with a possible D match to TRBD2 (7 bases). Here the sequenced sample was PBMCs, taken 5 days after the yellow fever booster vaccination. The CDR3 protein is CASRPGGISYEQYF. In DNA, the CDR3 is TGTGCCAGCAGGCCGGGGGGCATCTCCTACGAGCAGTACTTC.